This T cell receptor (beta chain) was retrieved from a study of control samples from healthy donors and cancer patients. Generated by immunoSEQ multiplex PCR, the TCRdb table keeps only in-frame clones and is missing some. The table shows 110,000 to 150,000 clones, with 91% occurring only once. Per germline, CDR1 SNHLY and CDR2 FYNNEI. This CDR3 contains 13 residues. Trimming pared 7 bases from V and 1 base from J, leaving 10 bases between. Sequencing input: blood. V usage is TRBV2 and J usage is TRBJ1-2; tentative D call: TRBD1 (5 bases). This receptor was obtained from a man aged 18 to 30 in good health. The chain's CDR3 is CASTREINYGYTF. The CDR3 nucleotides read TGTGCCAGCACCAGGGAGATTAACTATGGCTACACCTTC.